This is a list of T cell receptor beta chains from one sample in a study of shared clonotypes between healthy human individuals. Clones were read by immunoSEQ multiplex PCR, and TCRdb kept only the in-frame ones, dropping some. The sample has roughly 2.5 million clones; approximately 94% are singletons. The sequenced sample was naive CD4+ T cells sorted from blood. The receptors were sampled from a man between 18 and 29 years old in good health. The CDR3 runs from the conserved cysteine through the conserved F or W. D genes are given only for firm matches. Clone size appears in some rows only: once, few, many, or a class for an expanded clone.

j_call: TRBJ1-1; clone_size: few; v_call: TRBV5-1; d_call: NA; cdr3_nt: TGCGCCAGCAGAGAAGGAAGCTGGACTGAAGCTTTCTTT; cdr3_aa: CASREGSWTEAFF
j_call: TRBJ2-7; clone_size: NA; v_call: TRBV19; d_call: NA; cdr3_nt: TGTGCCAGTAGTATTGACCGGGCTACCCTCTACGAGCAGTACTTC; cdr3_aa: CASSIDRATLYEQYF
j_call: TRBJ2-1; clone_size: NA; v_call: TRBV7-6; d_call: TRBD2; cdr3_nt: TGTGCCAGCAGCCAGATGGCTAGCGGATCCTACAATGAGCAGTTCTTC; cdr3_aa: CASSQMASGSYNEQFF
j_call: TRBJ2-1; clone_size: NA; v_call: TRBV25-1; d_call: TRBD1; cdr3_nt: TGTGCCAGCAGAGGACAGGGATCTACTGAGCAGTTCTTC; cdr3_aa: CASRGQGSTEQFF
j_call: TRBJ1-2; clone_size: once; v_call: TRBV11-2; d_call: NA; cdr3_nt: TGTGCCAGCAGGACGATTGGGGGCTATGGCTACACCTTC; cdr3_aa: CASRTIGGYGYTF
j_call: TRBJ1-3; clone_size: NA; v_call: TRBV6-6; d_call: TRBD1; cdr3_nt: TGTGCCAGTGGTCAGGGGGCTGGAAACACCATATATTTT; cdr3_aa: CASGQGAGNTIYF
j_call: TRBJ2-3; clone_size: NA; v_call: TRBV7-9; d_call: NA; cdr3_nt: TGTGCCAGCAGCTTATTTGAGAGCACAGATACGCAGTATTTT; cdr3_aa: CASSLFESTDTQYF
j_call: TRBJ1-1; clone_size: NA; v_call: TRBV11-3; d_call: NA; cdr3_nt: TGTGCCAGCAGCTTCGAGAACACTGAAGCTTTCTTT; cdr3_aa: CASSFENTEAFF
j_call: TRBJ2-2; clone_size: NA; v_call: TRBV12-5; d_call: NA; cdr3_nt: TGTGCTAGTGGCCCGGGACAAAACACCGGGGAGCTGTTTTTT; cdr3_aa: CASGPGQNTGELFF
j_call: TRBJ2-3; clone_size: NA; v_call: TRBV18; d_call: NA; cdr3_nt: TGTGCCAGCTCCCCCAGGGCAGATACGCAGTATTTT; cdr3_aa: CASSPRADTQYF
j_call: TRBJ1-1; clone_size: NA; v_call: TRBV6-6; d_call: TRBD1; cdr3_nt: TGTGCCAGCAATCTACGGACAGGGGGTTTCACTGAAGCTTTCTTT; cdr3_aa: CASNLRTGGFTEAFF
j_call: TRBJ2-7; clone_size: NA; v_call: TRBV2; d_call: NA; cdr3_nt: TGTGCCAGCAGCCCAACCGGCTACGAGCAGTACTTC; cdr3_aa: CASSPTGYEQYF
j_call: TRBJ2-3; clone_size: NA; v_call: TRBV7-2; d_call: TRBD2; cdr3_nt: TGTGCCAGCAGCTTAGCGGGAGGGAGAGATACGCAGTATTTT; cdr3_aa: CASSLAGGRDTQYF
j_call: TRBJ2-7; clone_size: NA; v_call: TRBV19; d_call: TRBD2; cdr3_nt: TGTGCCAGTAGTGTTAAAATGGGACTAGTCTTTGACGAGCAGTACTTC; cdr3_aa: CASSVKMGLVFDEQYF
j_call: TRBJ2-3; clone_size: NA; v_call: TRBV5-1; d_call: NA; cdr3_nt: TGCGCCAGCACCTTACTTGGGCAGGGGTGGGATACGCAGTATTTT; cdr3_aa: CASTLLGQGWDTQYF
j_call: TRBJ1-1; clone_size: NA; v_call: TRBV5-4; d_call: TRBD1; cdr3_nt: TGTGCCAGCAGCGAAACCGGGACAGGGGGCGGCACTGAAGCTTTCTTT; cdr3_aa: CASSETGTGGGTEAFF
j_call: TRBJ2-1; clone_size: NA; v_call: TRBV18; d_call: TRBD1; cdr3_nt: TGTGCCAGCTCACCACGTCAGGGGGACTACAATGAGCAGTTCTTC; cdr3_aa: CASSPRQGDYNEQFF
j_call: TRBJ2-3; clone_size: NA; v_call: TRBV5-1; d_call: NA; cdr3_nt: TGCGCCAGCAGAAGGAACGGAAGGGGCACAGATACGCAGTATTTT; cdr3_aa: CASRRNGRGTDTQYF
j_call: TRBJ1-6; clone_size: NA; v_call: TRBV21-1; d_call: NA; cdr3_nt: TGTGCCAGCAGCAACCCGCACAGGGGTGCTCGCTGCGGTTCACCCCTCCACTTT; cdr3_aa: CASSNPHRGARCGSPLHF
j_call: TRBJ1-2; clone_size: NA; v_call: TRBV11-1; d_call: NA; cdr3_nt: TGTGCCAGCAGCTTAGGACGGGAAGGGTCCTATGGCTACACCTTC; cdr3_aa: CASSLGREGSYGYTF
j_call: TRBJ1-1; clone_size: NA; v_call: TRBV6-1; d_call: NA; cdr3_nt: TGTGCCAGCAGTGAAGGGCAAGCCACCACTGAAGCTTTCTTT; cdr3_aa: CASSEGQATTEAFF
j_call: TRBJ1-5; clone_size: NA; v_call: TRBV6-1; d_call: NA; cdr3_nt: TGTGCCAGCAGGCCCCCGGGCTGGCAGCCCCAGCATTTT; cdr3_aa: CASRPPGWQPQHF
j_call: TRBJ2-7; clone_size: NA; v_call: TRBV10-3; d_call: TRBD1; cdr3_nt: TGTGCCACAGTTGACAGGGAGATCTACGAGCAGTACTTC; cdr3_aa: CATVDREIYEQYF
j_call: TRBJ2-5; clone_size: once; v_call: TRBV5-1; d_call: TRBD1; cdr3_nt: TGCGCCAGCAGCTCGGGACAGGGGCCGCAAGAGACCCAGTACTTC; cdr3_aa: CASSSGQGPQETQYF
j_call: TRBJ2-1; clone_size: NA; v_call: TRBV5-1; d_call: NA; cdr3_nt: TGCGCCAGCAGCTTGGCCGCCGCGTCGGGTGAGCAGTTCTTC; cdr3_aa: CASSLAAASGEQFF
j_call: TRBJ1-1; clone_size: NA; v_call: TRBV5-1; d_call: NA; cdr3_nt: TGCGCCAGCAGCTTGAGTCAGGCGAACACTGAAGCTTTCTTT; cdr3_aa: CASSLSQANTEAFF
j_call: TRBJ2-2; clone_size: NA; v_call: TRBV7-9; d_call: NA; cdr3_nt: TGTGCCAGCAGCTTAGCCGGCCCCGTAGCCGGGGAGCTGTTTTTT; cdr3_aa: CASSLAGPVAGELFF
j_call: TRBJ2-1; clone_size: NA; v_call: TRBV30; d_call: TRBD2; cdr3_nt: TGTGCCTGGAGCGGCAGCGGGGGCCTCTACAATGAGCAGTTCTTC; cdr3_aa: CAWSGSGGLYNEQFF
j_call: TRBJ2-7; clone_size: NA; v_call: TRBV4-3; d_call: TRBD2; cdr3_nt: TGCGCCAGCAGCCAAAATCTAGCGGGAGGTTACGAGCAGTACTTC; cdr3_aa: CASSQNLAGGYEQYF
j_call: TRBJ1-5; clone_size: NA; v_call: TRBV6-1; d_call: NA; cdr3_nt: TGTGCCAGCAGTGCGGTGGTAACGCAGCCCCAGCATTTT; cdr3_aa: CASSAVVTQPQHF
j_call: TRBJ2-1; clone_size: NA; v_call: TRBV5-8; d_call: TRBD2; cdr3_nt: TGTGCCAGCAGCTACGGGACTAGGGGTTACAATGAGCAGTTCTTC; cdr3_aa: CASSYGTRGYNEQFF
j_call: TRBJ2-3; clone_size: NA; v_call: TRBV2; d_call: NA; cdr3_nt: TGTGCCAGCGGAATATCAGATACGCAGTATTTT; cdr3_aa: CASGISDTQYF
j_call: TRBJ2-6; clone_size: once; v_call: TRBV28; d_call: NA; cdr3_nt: TGTGCCAGCAGTCCTACGGCAGGGTTTATCTCTGGGGCCAACGTCCTGACTTTC; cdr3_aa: CASSPTAGFISGANVLTF
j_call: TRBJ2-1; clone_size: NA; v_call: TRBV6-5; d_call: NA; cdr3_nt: TGTGCCAGCAAATCGGGCCTGATCTACAATGAGCAGTTCTTC; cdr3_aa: CASKSGLIYNEQFF
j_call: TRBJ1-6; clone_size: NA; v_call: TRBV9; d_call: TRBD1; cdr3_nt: TGTGCCAGCAGCGCCTCAGGGGGCGTCAAATTGGGACCCCTCCACTTT; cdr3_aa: CASSASGGVKLGPLHF
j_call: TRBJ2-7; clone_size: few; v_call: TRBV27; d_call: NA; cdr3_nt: TGTGCCAGCAGTGACAGAATCTCCTACGAGCAGTACTTC; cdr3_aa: CASSDRISYEQYF
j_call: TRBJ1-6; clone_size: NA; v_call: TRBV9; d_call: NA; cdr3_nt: TGTGCCAGCAGCGTAGAACAGGGATGGTTGACACCCCTCCACTTT; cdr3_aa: CASSVEQGWLTPLHF
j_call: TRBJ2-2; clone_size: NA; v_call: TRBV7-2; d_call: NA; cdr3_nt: TGTGCCAGCAGCTTAGGCGGACCGAACACCGGGGAGCTGTTTTTT; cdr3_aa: CASSLGGPNTGELFF
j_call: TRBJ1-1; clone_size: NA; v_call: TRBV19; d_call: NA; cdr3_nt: TGTGCCAGTAGTATTTCCCTGTGGACCAACATTGAAGCTTTCTTT; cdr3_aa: CASSISLWTNIEAFF
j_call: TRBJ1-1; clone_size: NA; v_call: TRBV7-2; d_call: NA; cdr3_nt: TGTGCCAGCAGCGGTAACGGTATGTCAGCTGAAGCTTTCTTT; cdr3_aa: CASSGNGMSAEAFF
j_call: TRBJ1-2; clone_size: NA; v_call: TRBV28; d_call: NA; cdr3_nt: TGTGCCATCCGACCTCAGGCTTTCTATGGCTACACCTTC; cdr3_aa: CAIRPQAFYGYTF
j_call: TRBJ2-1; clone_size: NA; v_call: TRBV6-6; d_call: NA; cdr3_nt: TGTGCCAGCAGTTACTCGGCGCCTAGGGATGAGCAGTTCTTC; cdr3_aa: CASSYSAPRDEQFF
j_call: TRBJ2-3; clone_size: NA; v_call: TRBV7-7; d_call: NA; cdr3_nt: TGTGCTAGCAGCTTAGGCCGGGGGGATACGCAGTATTTT; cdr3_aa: CASSLGRGDTQYF
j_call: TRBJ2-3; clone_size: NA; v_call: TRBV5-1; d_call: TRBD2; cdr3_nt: TGCGCCAGCAGCTCTTGGACTAGCGGTCGAACGGGTGCAGATACGCAGTATTTT; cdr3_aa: CASSSWTSGRTGADTQYF
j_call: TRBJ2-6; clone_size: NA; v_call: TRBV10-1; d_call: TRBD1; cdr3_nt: TGCGCCAGCAGATCCCGTTCGGGACAGGGCCTTCGCTCTGGGGCCAACGTCCTGACTTTC; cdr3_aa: CASRSRSGQGLRSGANVLTF
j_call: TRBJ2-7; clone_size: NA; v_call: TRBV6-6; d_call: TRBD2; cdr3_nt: TGTGCCAGCAGCGGGACTAGCGGGAGTTACGAGCAGTACTTC; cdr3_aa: CASSGTSGSYEQYF
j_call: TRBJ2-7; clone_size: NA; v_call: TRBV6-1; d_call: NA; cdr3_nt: TGTGCCAGCAGTGAAGCATCTATCCCCCCAGGGCGCTTC; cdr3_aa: CASSEASIPPGRF
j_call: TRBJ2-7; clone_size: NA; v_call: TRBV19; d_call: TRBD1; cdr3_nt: TGTGCCAGTAGTACCGGGACAGGCGCCTACGAGCAGTACTTC; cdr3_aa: CASSTGTGAYEQYF
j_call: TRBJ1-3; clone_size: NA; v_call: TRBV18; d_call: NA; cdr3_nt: TGTGCCAGCTCACCGAGAGAACAGGGTCTCGGAAACACCATATATTTT; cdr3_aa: CASSPREQGLGNTIYF
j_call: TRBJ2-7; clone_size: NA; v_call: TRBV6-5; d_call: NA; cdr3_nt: TGTGCCAGCAGCCAAGACTGGAGCTCCTACGAGCAGTACTTC; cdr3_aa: CASSQDWSSYEQYF
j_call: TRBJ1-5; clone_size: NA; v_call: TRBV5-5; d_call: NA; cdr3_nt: TGTGCCAGCAGCTCGGACGACGGTCACAATCAGCCCCAGCATTTT; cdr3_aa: CASSSDDGHNQPQHF
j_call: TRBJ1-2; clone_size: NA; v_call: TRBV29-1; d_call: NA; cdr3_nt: TGCAGCGTTTTCTCAGGGCCTAACTATGGCTACACCTTC; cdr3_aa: CSVFSGPNYGYTF
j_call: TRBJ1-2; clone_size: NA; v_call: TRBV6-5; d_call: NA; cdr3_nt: TGTGCCAGCAAAGGGGCTTTGAGCTACACCTTC; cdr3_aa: CASKGALSYTF
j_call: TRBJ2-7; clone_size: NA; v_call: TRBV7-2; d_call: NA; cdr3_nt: TGTGCCAGCAGCCCGGGCCTCTCCTACGAGCAGTACTTC; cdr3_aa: CASSPGLSYEQYF
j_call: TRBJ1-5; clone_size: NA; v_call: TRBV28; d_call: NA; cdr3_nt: TGTGCCAGCAGTAGAGGTCCGAATAGCAATCAGCCCCAGCATTTT; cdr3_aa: CASSRGPNSNQPQHF
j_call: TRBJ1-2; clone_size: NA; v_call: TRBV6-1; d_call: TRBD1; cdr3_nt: TGTGCCAGCAGAAGGACAGGGGGCTATGGCTACACCTTC; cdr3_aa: CASRRTGGYGYTF
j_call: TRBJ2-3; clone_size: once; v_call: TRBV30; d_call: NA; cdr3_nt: TGTGCCTGGAGTCCTCCGTCCCTCACAGATACGCAGTATTTT; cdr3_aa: CAWSPPSLTDTQYF
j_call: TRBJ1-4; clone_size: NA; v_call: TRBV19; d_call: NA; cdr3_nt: TGTGCCAGTAGTGACGCCGGAAAACTGTTTTTT; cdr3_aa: CASSDAGKLFF
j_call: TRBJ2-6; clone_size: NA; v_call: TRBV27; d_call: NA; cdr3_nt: TGTGCCAGCAGCTGGACTCCAGAGCTCTTCTCTGGGGCCAACGTCCTGACTTTC; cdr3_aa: CASSWTPELFSGANVLTF
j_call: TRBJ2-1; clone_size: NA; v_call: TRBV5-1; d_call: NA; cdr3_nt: TGCGCCAGCACTTGGGACGGGGACAATGAGCAGTTCTTC; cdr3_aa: CASTWDGDNEQFF